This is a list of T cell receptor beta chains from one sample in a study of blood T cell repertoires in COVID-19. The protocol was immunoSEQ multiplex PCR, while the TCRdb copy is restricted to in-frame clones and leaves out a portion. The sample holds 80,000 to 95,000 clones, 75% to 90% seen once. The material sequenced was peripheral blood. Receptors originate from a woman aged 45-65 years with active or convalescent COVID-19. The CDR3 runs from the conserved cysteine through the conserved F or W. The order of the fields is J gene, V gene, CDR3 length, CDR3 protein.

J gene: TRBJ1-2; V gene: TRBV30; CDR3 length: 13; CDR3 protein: CAWSTSGRGGYTF
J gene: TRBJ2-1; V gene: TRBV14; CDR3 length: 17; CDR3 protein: CASSQDPGGVRLLEQFF
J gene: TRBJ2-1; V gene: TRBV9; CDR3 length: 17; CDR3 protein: CASSVISGTGGVSEQFF
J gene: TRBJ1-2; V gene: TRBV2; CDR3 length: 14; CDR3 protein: CASTLGQLNYGYTF
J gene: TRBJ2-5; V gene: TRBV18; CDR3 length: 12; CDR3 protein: CASSLLQETQYF
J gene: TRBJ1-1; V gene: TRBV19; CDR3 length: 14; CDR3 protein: CASKWAAMNTEAFF
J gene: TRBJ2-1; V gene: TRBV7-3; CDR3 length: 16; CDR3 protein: CASSLSGQGTYNEQFF
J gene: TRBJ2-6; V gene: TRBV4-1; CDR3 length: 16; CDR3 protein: CASSQVKSSGANVLTF
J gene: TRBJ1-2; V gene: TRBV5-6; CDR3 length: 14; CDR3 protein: CASSVGQGNYGYTF
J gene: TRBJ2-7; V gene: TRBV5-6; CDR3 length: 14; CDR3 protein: CASTDRGRRAEQYF
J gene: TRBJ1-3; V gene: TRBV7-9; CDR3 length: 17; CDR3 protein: CASSLDGGRSSGNTIYF
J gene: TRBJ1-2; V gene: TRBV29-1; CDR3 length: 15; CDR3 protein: CSVAGGNSRGAHYTF